These 16 T cell receptor beta chains share one sample of origin, sequenced in a study of neurological immune-mediated disorders. TCRdb independently ran MiXCR on the 5' RACE reads; one entry per CDR3 protein. Among tens of thousands of distinct CDR3 sequences listed, around 5.2% were seen once. Material: PBMCs. These receptor sequences come from a man aged 18 to 29 with multiple sclerosis.

This clonotype has ten or more counts. This chain connects TRBV28 to TRBJ1-1; tentatively, D is TRBD1 (5 bases). Germline V CDR1 and CDR2: MDHEN, SYDVKM. The CDR3 covers 15 residues. V lost 6 bases, J lost 5 bases, and 19 bases lay in between. The DNA of the CDR3 is TGTGCCAGCAGCACCTTCGGGCAGGGACGTACTGAAGCTTTCTTT. It is translated as CASSTFGQGRTEAFF.

In its sample, this clonotype was seen many times. The chain links TRBV20-1 to TRBJ2-3; TRBD2 agrees at 13 bases. Germline V gene sequence: CDR1 DFQATT, CDR2 SNEGSKA (reference sequence). V was clipped by 1 base and J by 2 bases; unmatched bases: 3. The CDR3 has 16 residues. CDR3 coding DNA: TGCAGTGCTAGAGCCGGACTAGCGGGAGCCACAGATACGCAGTATTTT. It is translated as CSARAGLAGATDTQYF.

This clonotype showed up many times. This rearrangement joins TRBV5-1 to TRBJ1-1; no firm D call. From germline, CDR1 is SGHRS and CDR2 YFSETQ. V was clipped by 6 bases and J by 5 bases, with 23 bases between them. The CDR3 loop spans 16 amino acids. The CDR3 DNA reads TGCGCCAGCACACCAAGAGGATCTCTCTTCCTTACTGAAGCTTTCTTT. It codes for CASTPRGSLFLTEAFF.

This clonotype was observed a handful of times. The chain carries TRBV7-2 and TRBJ2-2; 11 nucleotides line up with TRBD2. V shed 2 bases and J 2 bases; nucleotides not matched to a gene: 7. CDR3 length: 18 residues. Germline V gives CDR1 SGHTA, CDR2 FQGNSA. The CDR3 nucleotides read TGTGCCAGCAGCTTAATGATACTAGCGGGGGCTAACACCGGGGAGCTGTTTTTT. Residues: CASSLMILAGANTGELFF.

This clonotype occurred many times. V usage is TRBV12-3 or TRBV12-4 and J usage is TRBJ1-5; unclear D gene. The ends were cut back, 6 bases at V and 12 bases at J, with 12 bases in the middle. The CDR3 covers 11 residues. The CDR3 loop reads CASSLNERQHF. CDR3 in DNA: TGTGCCAGCAGCCTCAATGAGCGCCAGCATTTT.

A note on this clonotype: A read error is possible here, since a much larger clone lies one base away. The V and J genes are TRBV20-1 and TRBJ2-3, with D unresolved. V lost 3 bases and J 2 bases, leaving 9 bases between the germline ends. Per the germline V gene, CDR1 is DFQATT and CDR2 is SNEGSKA (reference sequence). The length of the CDR3 is 13 residues. The CDR3 region has the DNA TGCAGTGCTAGTTGGAAAGTCACAGATACGCAGTATTTT. This sequence encodes CSASWKVTDTQYF.

This clonotype showed up many times. The rearrangement links TRBV5-1 to TRBJ1-2; 9 bases line up with TRBD1. There are 15 residues in the CDR3. Germline CDR1 SGHRS, CDR2 YFSETQ. The J segment lost 8 bases and the V segment lost 4 bases, leaving 12 bases of the junction unmatched. The CDR3 loop reads CASSGGAGTGYGYTF. In nucleotides, the CDR3 is TGCGCCAGCAGCGGGGGAGCCGGGACAGGGTACGGCTACACCTTC.

This clonotype occurred many times. J is TRBJ2-1 and V is TRBV2, with 11 bases identical to TRBD2. Germline lookup yields CDR1 SNHLY and CDR2 FYNNEI. CDR3 length equals 16 residues. J lost 7 bases, V lost 6 bases, and 11 bases had no gene match. The CDR3 here is CASRLSGGALENEQFF. Here the CDR3 DNA reads TGTGCCAGCAGGCTTAGCGGGGGGGCCTTGGAGAATGAGCAGTTCTTC.

This clonotype was recorded many times. The J gene is TRBJ2-5, the V gene TRBV6-2 or TRBV6-3, with D maybe TRBD2 (5 bases). This CDR3 is built from 14 residues. V gave up 2 bases and J gave up 3 bases, with 10 bases separating them. From germline, CDR1 is MNHEY and CDR2 SVGEGT. The CDR3, as DNA: TGTGCCAGCAGTTACGGCGGAGGCGAAGAGACCCAGTACTTC. The encoded protein is CASSYGGGEETQYF.

This clonotype was observed many times. The chain employs TRBV12-3 or TRBV12-4 and TRBJ2-7; D possibly corresponds to TRBD1 (5 bases). The V end lost 5 bases, the J end lost 0 bases, and 8 bases lay between the germline ends. The CDR3 consists of 13 residues. In DNA form, the CDR3 reads TGTGCCAGCAGTCTAACAGGCTCCTACGAGCAGTACTTC. Its protein product is CASSLTGSYEQYF.

This clonotype showed up just a few times. This chain joins TRBV5-5 and TRBJ1-1; perhaps TRBD1 as D (5 bases). The CDR3 is 14 amino acids. V gave up 4 bases and J gave up 5 bases, with 15 bases separating them. CDR1 is SGHKS and CDR2 is YYEKEE in the germline V gene (reference sequence). CDR3 amino acids: CASSPDWGNTEAFF. The CDR3, as DNA: TGTGCCAGCAGCCCGGATTGGGGGAATACTGAAGCTTTCTTT. Variable domain in full (rest from reference TRBV5-5 and TRBJ1-1): DAGVTQSPTHLIKTRGQQVTLRCSPISGHKSVSWYQQVLGQGPQFIFQYYEKEERGRGNFPDRFSARQFPNYSSELNVNALLLGDSALYLCASSPDWGNTEAFFGQGTRLTVV.

The table lists this clonotype with many counts. This rearrangement joins TRBV20-1 to TRBJ1-6; 7 bases align to TRBD1. The length of the CDR3 is 13 residues. CDR1 and CDR2 from the germline V gene are DFQATT and SNEGSKA (reference sequence). CDR3: CSHRKQGNSPLHF. CDR3 nucleotide sequence: TGCAGCCACAGGAAACAGGGGAATTCACCCCTCCACTTT.

This clonotype was counted at least ten times. This rearrangement joins TRBV20-1 to TRBJ2-3; D call uncertain. Germline assignment: CDR1 DFQATT and CDR2 SNEGSKA (reference sequence). Trimming shortened V by 3 bases and J by 0 bases, and 10 bases separated the two germline ends. CDR3 size: 14 residues. Here the CDR3 DNA reads TGCAGTGCTAGTCCACCGACCAGCACAGATACGCAGTATTTT. This translates into CSASPPTSTDTQYF.

Concerning this clonotype itself: The final CDR3 position lacks the conserved phenylalanine or tryptophan, pointing to a likely read error. The chain carries TRBV6-6 and TRBJ1-5; TRBD1 matches at 11 bases. V dropped 5 bases and J dropped 2; count of bases not matched to a gene: 5. This CDR3 comprises 16 residues. Germline V gives CDR1 MNHNY, CDR2 SVGAGI (reference sequence). CDR3 nucleotide sequence: TGTGCCAGCAGTACATGGACAGGGGGCGGCAATCAGCCCCAGCATAAT. Translated: CASSTWTGGGNQPQHN.

This clonotype came up many times. The chain uses TRBV5-1 and TRBJ2-3; D unclear. The CDR3 runs 15 residues. CDR1 is SGHRS and CDR2 is YFSETQ in the germline V gene. V gave up 0 bases and J gave up 8 bases, with 16 bases separating them. CDR3 amino acids: CASSLGMASDGTQYF. The DNA for the CDR3 is TGCGCCAGCAGCTTGGGAATGGCCAGCGACGGTACGCAGTATTTT.

This clonotype occurred many times. This chain joins TRBV27 and TRBJ2-3; 8 bases are shared with TRBD2. The trim removed 0 bases at V and 2 bases at J, leaving 1 base unmatched. Germline CDR1 MNHEY, CDR2 SMNVEV (reference sequence). CDR3 length equals 15 residues. The CDR3 sequence is CASSLSSGNTDTQYF. The DNA of the CDR3 is TGTGCCAGCAGTTTATCTAGCGGGAACACAGATACGCAGTATTTT.